The 18 T cell receptor beta chains in this list originate from one sample, sequenced in a study of shared clonotypes between healthy human individuals. The repertoire was sequenced with immunoSEQ multiplex PCR; TCRdb's copy has only in-frame clones and lacks some. The table shows 2.3 million or so clones, with approximately 95% occurring only once. Sequenced: naive CD4+ T cells from PBMCs. Subset here: CD45RA+ positively selected. The origin of the receptors is a man aged 18 to 29 in good health. Some clones in this sample may be carry-over from other donors' samples.

The rearrangement joins TRBV7-2 to TRBJ2-7; TRBD1 is a possible D gene (7 bases). Germline CDR1 is SGHTA and CDR2 is FQGNSA. The V and J ends lost 2 bases and 3 bases respectively, with 8 bases between them. The CDR3 spans 13 residues. The CDR3 nucleotides read TGTGCCAGCAGCTTACAGGGGGGCTACGAGCAGTACTTC. Protein sequence: CASSLQGGYEQYF.

The chain uses TRBV7-9 and TRBJ2-1; maybe TRBD1 (6 bases). V was shortened by 5 bases and J by 4 bases, with 12 bases between the two germline ends. CDR3 size: 14 residues. Germline V gene sequence: CDR1 SEHNR, CDR2 FQNEAQ (reference sequence). The CDR3 sequence: CASSLTGPYNEQFF. The CDR3 nucleotides read TGTGCCAGCAGCCTGACAGGACCTTACAATGAGCAGTTCTTC. Filled out from reference TRBV7-9 and TRBJ2-1, the complete variable domain reads DTGVSQNPRHKITKRGQNVTFRCDPISEHNRLYWYRQTLGQGPEFLTYFQNEAQLEKSRLLSDRFSAERPKGSFSTLEIQRTEQGDSAMYLCASSLTGPYNEQFFGPGTRLTVL.

This clone was observed once. This rearrangement joins TRBV2 to TRBJ1-1; maybe TRBD1 (6 bases). Per the germline V gene, CDR1 is SNHLY and CDR2 is FYNNEI. This CDR3 is 16 amino acids long. The V end was cut by 5 bases, the J end by 4 bases, with 20 bases between. This CDR3 reads CASSRGGPTLGTEAFF. CDR3 coding DNA: TGTGCCAGCAGTCGAGGGGGTCCCACCTTGGGCACTGAAGCTTTCTTT.

Points on this clone: At one of its ends the junction is not consistent with the germline gene, which may arise from a read error. The CDR3 DNA follows: TGTGCCAGCAGCCACGAGATGGGGGGCAACCAGCCCCAGCATTTT. Amino acid sequence: CASSHEMGGNQPQHF. The gene calls are TRBV7-2 and TRBJ1-5; TRBD1 is a possible D gene (6 bases). The CDR3 contains 15 residues. Germline lookup yields CDR1 SGHTA and CDR2 FQGNSA.

V gene TRBV4-2 combines with J gene TRBJ2-7, with 11 nucleotides matching TRBD2. The ends lost 4 bases at V and 3 bases at J; junction bases unmatched: 8. CDR1 is LGHNA, CDR2 YNFKEQ, per germline. The CDR3 is 16 residues long. The CDR3 reads CASSPLGTSGSYEQYF. CDR3 DNA sequence: TGTGCCAGCAGCCCCCTGGGGACTAGCGGAAGCTACGAGCAGTACTTC.

The chain carries TRBV5-1 and TRBJ2-1, with TRBD2 identical over 7 bases. The CDR3 has 17 residues. Losses at the gene ends were 0 bases for V and 0 bases for J; bases not matched to a gene: 6. The germline gives CDR1 SGHRS, CDR2 YFSETQ. CDR3 DNA: TGCGCCAGCAGCTTGGTCATTGGGAGGGTCTCCTACAATGAGCAGTTCTTC. It is translated as CASSLVIGRVSYNEQFF.

This chain joins TRBV7-2 and TRBJ2-1; TRBD1 aligns across 8 bases. The CDR3 has 13 amino acids. V trimming: 3 bases; J trimming: 9 bases; junction bases outside the gene matches: 4. CDR1 SGHTA and CDR2 FQGNSA come from the germline V gene. CDR3 DNA: TGTGCCAGCAGCTTGGACAGGGCATCTGAGCAGTTCTTC. The encoded protein is CASSLDRASEQFF.

The rearrangement links TRBV5-5 to TRBJ2-7; perhaps TRBD1 as D (6 bases). This CDR3 contains 14 residues. V dropped 2 bases and J dropped 2 bases, with 11 bases sitting between them. CDR1 is SGHKS, CDR2 YYEKEE, per germline (reference sequence). CDR3 sequence: CASSLGQSTYEQYF. The CDR3, as DNA: TGTGCCAGCAGCTTAGGACAGTCTACCTACGAGCAGTACTTC.

This rearrangement joins TRBV7-7 to TRBJ2-2; D is perhaps TRBD1 or TRBD2 (5 bases each). The V end lost 5 bases, the J end lost 1 base, and 14 bases lay between the germline ends. Germline V gene data show CDR1 as SSHAT and CDR2 as FNYEAQ (reference sequence). The CDR3 is made up of 16 amino acids. This CDR3 reads CASSPRDGLNTGELFF. CDR3 DNA: TGTGCCAGCAGCCCCCGGGACGGCTTGAACACCGGGGAGCTGTTTTTT.

Of note for this clone: The identical CDR3 is also encoded by other nucleotide sequences in the sample. J is TRBJ2-6 and V is TRBV28; 7 bases are a match to TRBD1. The CDR3 extends over 15 amino acids. V lost 6 bases to trimming and J lost 0 bases; unmatched junction nucleotides: 2. From germline, CDR1 is MDHEN and CDR2 SYDVKM. The CDR3 reads CASRAGGSGANVLTF. CDR3 nucleotides: TGTGCCAGCAGGGCAGGGGGCTCTGGGGCCAACGTCCTGACTTTC.

This chain links TRBV7-3 with TRBJ2-7; D possibly corresponds to TRBD2 (5 bases). Germline V gene sequence: CDR1 SGHTA, CDR2 FQGTGA. Deletions cut 6 bases from V and 6 bases from J, with 15 bases between. The CDR3 spans 13 residues. CDR3 coding DNA: TGTGCCAGCAGTCATAAAGGACTGAGCGAGCAGTACTTC. Translated: CASSHKGLSEQYF.

This chain connects TRBV27 to TRBJ1-5, with D hard to call. V was cut by 2 bases and J by 16 bases, with 9 bases left in between. Germline CDR1 and CDR2: MNHEY and SMNVEV (reference sequence). The CDR3 has 10 residues. CDR3 nucleotides: TGTGCCAGCAGTTTAAGTGGTCATCATTTT. It encodes CASSLSGHHF.

Concerning this clone itself: This same CDR3 is encoded by further DNA sequences in the sample. The chain uses TRBV5-1 and TRBJ2-3; 7 nucleotides line up with TRBD2. The CDR3 consists of 15 residues. Unmatched junction bases numbered 2, after V lost 0 bases and J lost 1 base. The germline gives CDR1 SGHRS, CDR2 YFSETQ. CDR3 nucleotide sequence: TGCGCCAGCAGCTTGGAAGCGGGACGCACAGATACGCAGTATTTT. Translating it yields CASSLEAGRTDTQYF.

The chain links TRBV10-3 to TRBJ1-2; possibly TRBD1 for D (5 bases). In germline, CDR1 is ENHRY, CDR2 SYGVKD. The CDR3 has 14 residues. Trimming stripped 3 bases from V and 2 bases from J, with 10 bases between. The CDR3 DNA sequence: TGTGCCATCAGTGACCCGACAGCAAACTATGGCTACACCTTC. It translates to CAISDPTANYGYTF.

V gene TRBV5-1 combines with J gene TRBJ1-1; 7 positions agree with TRBD1. From germline, CDR1 is SGHRS and CDR2 YFSETQ. The CDR3 is 15 residues long. Trimming removed 4 bases from V and 5 bases from J; junction bases left unmatched: 11. DNA for the CDR3: TGCGCCAGCAGCGTAGGATACAGGGGAGGTACTGAAGCTTTCTTT. It specifies CASSVGYRGGTEAFF.

Points on this clone: Additional DNA sequences in this sample encode the identical CDR3. The V gene is TRBV29-1, the J gene TRBJ1-1; 10 bases agree with TRBD1. After removal of 4 bases from V and 4 bases from J, the junction contained 0 bases not matched to a gene. Germline V CDR1 and CDR2: SQVTM, ANQGSEA. CDR3 length equals 12 residues. CDR3 in DNA: TGCAGCGTTGGGACAGGGGGCACTGAAGCTTTCTTT. Translation gives CSVGTGGTEAFF.

The rearrangement uses TRBV14 and TRBJ2-7; D gene unclear. The CDR3 sequence is 16 residues long. V was shortened by 1 base and J by 2 bases, with 15 bases between the two germline ends. Looked up from germline, CDR1 is SGHDN and CDR2 is FVKESK. CDR3 nucleotides: TGTGCCAGCAGCCAAGGGGCCAGCCTTGCCCCCTACGAGCAGTACTTC. This gives the protein CASSQGASLAPYEQYF.

As concerns this clone: It is likely a read error, because the conserved phenylalanine at the end of the CDR3 is missing. The DNA is omitted, as the CDR3 cannot be located on it reliably, and the CDR3 follows TCRdb's listing. This chain links TRBV4-2 with TRBJ2-7; TRBD1 was called by the table and not checked on the DNA. Germline V gene sequence: CDR1 LGHNA, CDR2 YNFKEQ. Ends included, the CDR3 has 11 residues. The chain's CDR3 is CASSHSPGQGI.